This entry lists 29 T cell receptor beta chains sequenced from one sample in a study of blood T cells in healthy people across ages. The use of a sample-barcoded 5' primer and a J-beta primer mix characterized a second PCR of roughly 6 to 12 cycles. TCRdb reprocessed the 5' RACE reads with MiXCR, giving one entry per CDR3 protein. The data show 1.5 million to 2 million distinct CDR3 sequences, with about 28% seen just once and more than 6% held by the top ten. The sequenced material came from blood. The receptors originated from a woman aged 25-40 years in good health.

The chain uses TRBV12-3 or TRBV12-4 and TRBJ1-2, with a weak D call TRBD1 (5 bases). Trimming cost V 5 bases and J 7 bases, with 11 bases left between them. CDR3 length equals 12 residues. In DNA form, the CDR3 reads TGTGCCAGCAGTGACAGCTTCGGTGGCTACACCTTC. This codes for CASSDSFGGYTF.

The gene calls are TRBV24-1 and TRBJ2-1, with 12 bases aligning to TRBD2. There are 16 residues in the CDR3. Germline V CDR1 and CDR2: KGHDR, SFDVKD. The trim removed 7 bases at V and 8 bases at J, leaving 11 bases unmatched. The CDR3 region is CATSLGQTSGRDEQFF. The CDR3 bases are TGTGCCACCAGCCTTGGGCAGACTAGCGGGAGAGATGAGCAGTTCTTC.

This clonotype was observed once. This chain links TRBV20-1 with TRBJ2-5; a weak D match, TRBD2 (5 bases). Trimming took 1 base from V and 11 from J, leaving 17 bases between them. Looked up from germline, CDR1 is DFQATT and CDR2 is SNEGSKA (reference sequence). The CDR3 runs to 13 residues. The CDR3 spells CSARGGLCNEQYF. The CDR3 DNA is TGCAGTGCTAGAGGCGGACTTTGCAATGAGCAGTACTTC.

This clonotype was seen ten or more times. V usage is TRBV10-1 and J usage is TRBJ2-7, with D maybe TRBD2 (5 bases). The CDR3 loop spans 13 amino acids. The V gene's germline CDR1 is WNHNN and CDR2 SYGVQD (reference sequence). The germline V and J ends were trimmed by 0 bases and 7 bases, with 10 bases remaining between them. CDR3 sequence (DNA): TGCGCCAGCAGTGAGTCGGTAACGGGAGAGCAGTACTTC. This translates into CASSESVTGEQYF.

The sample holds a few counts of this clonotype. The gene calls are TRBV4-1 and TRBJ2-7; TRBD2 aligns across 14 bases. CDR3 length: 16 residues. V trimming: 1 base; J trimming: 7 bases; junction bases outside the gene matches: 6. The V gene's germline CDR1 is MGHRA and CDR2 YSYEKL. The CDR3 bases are TGCGCCAGCAGCCAAGTGACTAGCGGGGGGGCGTGGGAGCAGTACTTC. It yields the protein CASSQVTSGGAWEQYF.

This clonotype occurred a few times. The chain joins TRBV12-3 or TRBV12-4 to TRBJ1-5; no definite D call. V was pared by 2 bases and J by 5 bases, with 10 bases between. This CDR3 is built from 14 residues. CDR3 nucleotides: TGTGCCAGCAGTTTACTCGGGGTCCATCAGCCCCAGCATTTT. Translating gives CASSLLGVHQPQHF.

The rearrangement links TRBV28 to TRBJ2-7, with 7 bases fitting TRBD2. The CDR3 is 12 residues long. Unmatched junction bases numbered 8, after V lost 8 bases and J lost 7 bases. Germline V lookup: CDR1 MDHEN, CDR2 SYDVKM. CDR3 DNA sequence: TGTGCCAGCGGTGCAGAAGCGGGGGAGCAGTACTTC. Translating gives CASGAEAGEQYF.

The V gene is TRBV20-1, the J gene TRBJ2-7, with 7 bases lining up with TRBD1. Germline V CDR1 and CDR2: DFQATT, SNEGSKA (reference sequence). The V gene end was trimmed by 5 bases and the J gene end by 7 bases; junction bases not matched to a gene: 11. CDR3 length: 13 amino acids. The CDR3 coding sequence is TGCAGTGCTTCCCCAGGACAGGCCCATGAGCAGTACTTC. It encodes CSASPGQAHEQYF.

This CDR3 is CASSARQGGKNTEAFF. CDR3 sequence (DNA): TGTGCCAGCAGCGCCCGACAGGGAGGGAAGAACACTGAAGCTTTCTTT. The V and J genes are TRBV7-2 and TRBJ1-1, with TRBD1 matching over 7 bases. Looked up from germline, CDR1 is SGHTA and CDR2 is FQGNSA. The CDR3 runs 16 residues. V shed 5 bases, J shed 1 base, and the junction held 10 bases outside the gene matches.

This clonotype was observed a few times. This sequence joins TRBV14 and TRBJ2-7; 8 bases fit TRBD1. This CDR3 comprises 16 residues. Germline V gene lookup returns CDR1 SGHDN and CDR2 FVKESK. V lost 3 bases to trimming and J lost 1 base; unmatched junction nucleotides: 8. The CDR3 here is CASSHQTGDISYEQYF. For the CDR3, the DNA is TGTGCCAGCAGCCACCAGACAGGGGACATATCCTACGAGCAGTACTTC. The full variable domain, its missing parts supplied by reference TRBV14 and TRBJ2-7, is EAGVTQFPSHSVIEKGQTVTLRCDPISGHDNLYWYRRVMGKEIKFLLHFVKESKQDESGMPNNRFLAERTGGTYSTLKVQPAELEDSGVYFCASSHQTGDISYEQYFGPGTRLTVT.

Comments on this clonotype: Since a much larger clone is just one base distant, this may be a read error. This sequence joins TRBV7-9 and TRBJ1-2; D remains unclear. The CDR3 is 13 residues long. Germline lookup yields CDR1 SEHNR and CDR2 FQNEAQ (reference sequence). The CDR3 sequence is CASGLVGPQGYTF. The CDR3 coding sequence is TGTGCCAGCGGCTTAGTTGGACCTCAAGGCTACACCTTC.

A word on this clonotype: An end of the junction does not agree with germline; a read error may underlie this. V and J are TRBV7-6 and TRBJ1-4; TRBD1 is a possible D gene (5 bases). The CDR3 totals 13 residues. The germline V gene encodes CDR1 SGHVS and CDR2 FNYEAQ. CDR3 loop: CASSLGAGLELFF. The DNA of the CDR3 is TGCGCCAGTAGCTTAGGTGCAGGGTTGGAACTGTTTTTT. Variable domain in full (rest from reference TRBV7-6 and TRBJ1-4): GAGVSQSPRYKVTKRGQDVALRCDPISGHVSLYWYRQALGQGPEFLTYFNYEAQQDKSGLPNDRFSAERPEGSISTLTIQRTEQRDSAMYRCASSLGAGLELFFGSGTQLSVL.

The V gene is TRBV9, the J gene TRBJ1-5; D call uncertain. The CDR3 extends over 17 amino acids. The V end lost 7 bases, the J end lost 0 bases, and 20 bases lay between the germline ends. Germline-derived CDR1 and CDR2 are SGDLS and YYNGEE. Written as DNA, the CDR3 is TGTGCCAGCGGATTCGGGCCGGAGGCTAATAGCAATCAGCCCCAGCATTTT. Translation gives CASGFGPEANSNQPQHF.

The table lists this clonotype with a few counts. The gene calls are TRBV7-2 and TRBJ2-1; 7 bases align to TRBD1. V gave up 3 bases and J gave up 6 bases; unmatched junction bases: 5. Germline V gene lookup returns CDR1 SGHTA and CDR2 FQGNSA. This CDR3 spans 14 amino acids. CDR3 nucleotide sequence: TGTGCCAGCAGCTTTCCCACAGGGGTCAATGAGCAGTTCTTC. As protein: CASSFPTGVNEQFF.

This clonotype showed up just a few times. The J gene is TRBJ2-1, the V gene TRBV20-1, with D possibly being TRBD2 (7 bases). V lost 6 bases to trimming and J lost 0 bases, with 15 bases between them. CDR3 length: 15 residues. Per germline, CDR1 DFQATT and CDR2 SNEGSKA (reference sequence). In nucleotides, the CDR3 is TGCAGTGCCTGGGGGCGGGGGACCTCCTACAATGAGCAGTTCTTC. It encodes CSAWGRGTSYNEQFF.

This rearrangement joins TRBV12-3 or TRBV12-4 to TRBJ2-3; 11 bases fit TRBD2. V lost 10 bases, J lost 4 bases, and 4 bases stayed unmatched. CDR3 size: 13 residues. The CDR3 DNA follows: TGTGCCATCACTAGCGGGGGCTCAGATACGCAGTATTTT. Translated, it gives CAITSGGSDTQYF.

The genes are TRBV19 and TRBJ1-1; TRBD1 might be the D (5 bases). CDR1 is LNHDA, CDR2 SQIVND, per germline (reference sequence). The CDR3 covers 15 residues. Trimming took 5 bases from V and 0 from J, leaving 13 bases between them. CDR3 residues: CASSASPGVNTEAFF. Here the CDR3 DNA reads TGTGCCAGTAGTGCGTCACCGGGGGTGAACACTGAAGCTTTCTTT.

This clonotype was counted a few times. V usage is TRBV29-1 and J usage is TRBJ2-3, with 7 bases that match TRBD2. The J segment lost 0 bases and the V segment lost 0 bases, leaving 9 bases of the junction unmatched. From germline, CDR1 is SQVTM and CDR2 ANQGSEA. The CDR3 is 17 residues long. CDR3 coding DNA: TGCAGCGTTGAAGATCCGCTAGCGGAGACTAGCACAGATACGCAGTATTTT. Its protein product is CSVEDPLAETSTDTQYF.

The CDR3 coding sequence is TGCGCCAGCAGCTTGGAGGCAGGGAGGGACACTGAAGCTTTCTTT. Residues: CASSLEAGRDTEAFF. The chain carries TRBV5-1 and TRBJ1-1, with TRBD1 as a possible D gene (5 bases). Germline V gene data show CDR1 as SGHRS and CDR2 as YFSETQ. Trimming removed 0 bases at V and 3 bases at J, with 12 bases between. The CDR3 covers 15 residues.

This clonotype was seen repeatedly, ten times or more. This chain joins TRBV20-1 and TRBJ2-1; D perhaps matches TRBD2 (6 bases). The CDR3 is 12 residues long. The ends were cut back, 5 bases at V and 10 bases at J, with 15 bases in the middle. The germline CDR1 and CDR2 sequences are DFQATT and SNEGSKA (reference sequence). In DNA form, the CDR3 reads TGCAGTGCTTTCCCCGGGGCGGGGGAGCAGTTCTTC. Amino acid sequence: CSAFPGAGEQFF.

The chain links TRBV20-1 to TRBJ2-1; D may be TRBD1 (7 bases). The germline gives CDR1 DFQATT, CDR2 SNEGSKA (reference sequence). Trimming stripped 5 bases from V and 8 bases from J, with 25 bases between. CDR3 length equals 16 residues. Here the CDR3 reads CSALPEGAEIYDEQFF. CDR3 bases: TGCAGTGCTTTGCCGGAGGGGGCGGAAATTTACGATGAGCAGTTCTTC.

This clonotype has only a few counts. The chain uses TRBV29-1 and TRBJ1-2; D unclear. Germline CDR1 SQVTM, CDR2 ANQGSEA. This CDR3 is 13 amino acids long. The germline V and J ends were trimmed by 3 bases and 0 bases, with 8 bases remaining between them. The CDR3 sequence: CSVEKVPNYGYTF. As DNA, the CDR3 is TGCAGCGTTGAGAAGGTCCCTAACTATGGCTACACCTTC.

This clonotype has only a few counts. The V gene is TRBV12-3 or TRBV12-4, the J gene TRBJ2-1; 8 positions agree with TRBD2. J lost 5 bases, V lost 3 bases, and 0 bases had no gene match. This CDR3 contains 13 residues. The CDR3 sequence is CASSFGRDNEQFF. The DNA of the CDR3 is TGTGCCAGCAGTTTCGGGAGGGACAATGAGCAGTTCTTC.

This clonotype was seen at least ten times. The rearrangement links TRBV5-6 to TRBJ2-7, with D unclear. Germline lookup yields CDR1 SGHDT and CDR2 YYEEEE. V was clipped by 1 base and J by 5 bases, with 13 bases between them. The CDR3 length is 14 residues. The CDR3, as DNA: TGTGCCAGCAGCTTGTCCCTATCCCCCCACGAGCAGTACTTC. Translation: CASSLSLSPHEQYF.

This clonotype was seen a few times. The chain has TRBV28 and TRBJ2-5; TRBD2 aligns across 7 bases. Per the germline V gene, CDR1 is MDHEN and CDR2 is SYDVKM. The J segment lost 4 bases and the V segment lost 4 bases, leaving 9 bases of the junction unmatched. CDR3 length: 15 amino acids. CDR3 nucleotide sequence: TGTGCCAGCAGTTCCACAGCGGGGATCGCAGAGACCCAGTACTTC. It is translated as CASSSTAGIAETQYF.

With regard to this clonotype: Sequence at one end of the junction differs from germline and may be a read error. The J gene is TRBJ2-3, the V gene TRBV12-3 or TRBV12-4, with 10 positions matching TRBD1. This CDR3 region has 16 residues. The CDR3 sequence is CASRSPGQGKTDAQYF. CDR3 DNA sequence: TGTGCCAGCAGGTCACCGGGACAGGGGAAAACAGATGCGCAGTATTTT.

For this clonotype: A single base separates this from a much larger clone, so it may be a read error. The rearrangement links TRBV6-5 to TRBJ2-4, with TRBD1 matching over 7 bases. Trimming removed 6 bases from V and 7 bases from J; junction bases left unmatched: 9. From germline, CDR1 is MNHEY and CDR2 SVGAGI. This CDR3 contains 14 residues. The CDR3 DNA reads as TGTGCCAGCAGGGACCTGACAGGGTGGAACATTCAGTACTTC. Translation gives CASRDLTGWNIQYF.

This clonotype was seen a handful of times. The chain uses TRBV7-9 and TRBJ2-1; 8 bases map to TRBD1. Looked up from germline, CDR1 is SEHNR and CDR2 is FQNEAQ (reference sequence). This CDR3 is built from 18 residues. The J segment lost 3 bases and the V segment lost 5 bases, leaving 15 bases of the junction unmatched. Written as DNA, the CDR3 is TGTGCCAGCAGCCCTTCGGTTATGACGGGACAGGACTACAATGAGCAGTTCTTC. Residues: CASSPSVMTGQDYNEQFF.

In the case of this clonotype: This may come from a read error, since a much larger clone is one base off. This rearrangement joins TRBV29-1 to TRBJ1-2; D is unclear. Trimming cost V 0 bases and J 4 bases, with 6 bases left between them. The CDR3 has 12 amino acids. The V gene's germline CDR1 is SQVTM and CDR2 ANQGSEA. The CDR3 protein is CSVEDAVYGYTF. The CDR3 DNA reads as TGCAGCGTTGAAGATGCGGTCTATGGCTACACCTTC.